This entry lists 30 T cell receptor beta chains sequenced from one sample in a study of cytomegalovirus exposure and HLA in healthy donors. The PCR contained 60 Vbeta and 13 Jbeta primers. Assay used: immunoSEQ multiplex PCR; TCRdb lists only in-frame clones, some missing. The data show approximately 190,000 clones, with around 86% seen just once and more than 6% held by the top ten. Material for sequencing was PBMCs. The receptor source for this set is a man aged 35-49 years in good health and CMV-seropositive.

V is TRBV5-1 and J is TRBJ2-7; TRBD1 aligns across 9 bases. V dropped 4 bases and J dropped 2; count of bases not matched to a gene: 1. Germline V gene lookup returns CDR1 SGHRS and CDR2 YFSETQ. The CDR3 contains 13 residues. CDR3 protein: CASSRDRAYEQYF. In nucleotides, the CDR3 is TGCGCCAGCAGCAGGGACAGGGCCTACGAGCAGTACTTC.

The chain's CDR3 is CASSGSSPLSSYEQYF. For the CDR3, the DNA is TGTGCCAGCTCAGGCTCTAGCCCACTTAGCTCCTACGAGCAGTACTTC. The chain combines TRBV18 with TRBJ2-7; D is possibly TRBD2 (5 bases). CDR3 length: 16 amino acids. Germline CDR1 is KGHSH and CDR2 is LQKENI. V dropped 5 bases and J dropped 0 bases, with 17 bases sitting between them. Filled out from reference TRBV18 and TRBJ2-7, the complete variable domain reads NAGVMQNPRHLVRRRGQEARLRCSPMKGHSHVYWYRQLPEEGLKFMVYLQKENIIDESGMPKERFSAEFPKEGPSILRIQQVVRGDSAAYFCASSGSSPLSSYEQYFGPGTRLTVT.

The CDR3, as DNA: TGCGCCAGCTGTCCCCAGACATCTATGAACACTGAAGCTTTCTTT. Its protein is CASCPQTSMNTEAFF. The chain recombines TRBV23-1 with TRBJ1-1; D uncertain. TRBV23-1 is an ORF, with its function uncertain. The CDR3 length is 15 residues. V was clipped by 8 bases and J by 0 bases, with 16 bases between them.

The chain employs TRBV18 and TRBJ1-5; D remains ambiguous. The CDR3 contains 14 residues. Trimming stripped 5 bases from V and 1 base from J, with 9 bases between. Germline CDR1 reads KGHSH; CDR2 reads LQKENI. The CDR3 reads CASSAGGSNQPQHF. The CDR3 DNA sequence: TGTGCCAGCTCAGCAGGTGGGAGCAATCAGCCCCAGCATTTT.

V usage is TRBV2 and J usage is TRBJ1-2; 9 nucleotides align to TRBD1. CDR3 length: 16 amino acids. Germline-derived CDR1 and CDR2 are SNHLY and FYNNEI. V was pared by 5 bases and J by 1 base, with 8 bases of the junction left unmatched. The CDR3 DNA is TGTGCCAGCAGTCCCGGACAGGGGAAATTTAACTATGGCTACACCTTC. This sequence encodes CASSPGQGKFNYGYTF. The full variable domain, completed using reference TRBV2 and TRBJ1-2, is EPEVTQTPSHQVTQMGQEVILRCVPISNHLYFYWYRQILGQKVEFLVSFYNNEISEKSEIFDDQFSVERPDGSNFTLKIRSTKLEDSAMYFCASSPGQGKFNYGYTFGSGTRLTVV.

This clone was observed a single time. The rearrangement links TRBV4-3 to TRBJ2-2, with a tentative D call TRBD2 (5 bases). This CDR3 contains 16 residues. Germline loops: CDR1 LGHNA, CDR2 YSLEER. The V and J ends lost 0 bases and 5 bases respectively, with 13 bases between them. CDR3 bases: TGCGCCAGCAGCCAAGAGAGGACGCGAGGGACCGGGGAGCTGTTTTTT. This codes for CASSQERTRGTGELFF.

The chain links TRBV19 to TRBJ1-5, with 7 bases identical to TRBD1. The trim removed 6 bases at V and 2 bases at J, leaving 7 bases unmatched. This CDR3 is built from 15 residues. Per the germline V gene, CDR1 is LNHDA and CDR2 is SQIVND (reference sequence). As DNA, the CDR3 is TGTGCCAGTAGGGAGACAGGGTCGGGCAATCAGCCCCAGCATTTT. Its protein product is CASRETGSGNQPQHF. Drawing the rest from reference TRBV19 and TRBJ1-5, the complete variable domain is DGGITQSPKYLFRKEGQNVTLSCEQNLNHDAMYWYRQDPGQGLRLIYYSQIVNDFQKGDIAEGYSVSREKKESFPLTVTSAQKNPTAFYLCASRETGSGNQPQHFGDGTRLSIL.

This rearrangement joins TRBV2 to TRBJ2-1; 11 nucleotides match TRBD2. The CDR3 has 15 residues. From germline, CDR1 is SNHLY and CDR2 FYNNEI. The V segment lost 5 bases and the J segment 9 bases; nucleotides outside the gene matches: 9. The CDR3 nucleotides are TGTGCCAGCAGTCAGGGACTAGCGGATTCTACTGAGCAGTTCTTC. Protein product: CASSQGLADSTEQFF.

This chain connects TRBV5-6 to TRBJ1-6; 7 bases agree with TRBD1. The J segment lost 4 bases and the V segment lost 4 bases, leaving 8 bases of the junction unmatched. Germline V lookup: CDR1 SGHDT, CDR2 YYEEEE. The CDR3 length is 16 residues. The DNA of the CDR3 is TGTGCCAGCAGCCTAGAACAGGGGACTTATAATTCACCCCTCCACTTT. Amino acids: CASSLEQGTYNSPLHF.

This clone was seen once. The chain joins TRBV4-3 to TRBJ1-2; 9 nucleotides align to TRBD1. The germline gives CDR1 LGHNA, CDR2 YSLEER. V lost 4 bases to trimming and J lost 6 bases; unmatched junction nucleotides: 6. The CDR3 length is 14 residues. CDR3 region: CASSLGQGPNGYTF. CDR3 bases: TGCGCCAGCAGCCTGGGACAGGGTCCCAATGGCTACACCTTC.

This clone has a handful of counts. The chain combines TRBV12-5 with TRBJ2-2, with 7 positions matching TRBD1. CDR1 is LGHNT, CDR2 FRNRAP, per germline. Trimming took 6 bases from V and 3 from J; bases not matched to a gene: 4. CDR3 length equals 14 residues. The CDR3 spells CASGHRGYTGELFF. The CDR3 DNA reads as TGTGCTAGTGGCCACAGGGGATACACCGGGGAGCTGTTTTTT.

The genes are TRBV18 and TRBJ2-3; the D gene is possibly TRBD2 (5 bases). The CDR3 has 13 amino acids. Looked up from germline, CDR1 is KGHSH and CDR2 is LQKENI. Deletions cut 3 bases from V and 1 base from J, with 5 bases between. The CDR3 DNA sequence: TGTGCCAGCTCACCTAGCGGCACAGATACGCAGTATTTT. This sequence encodes CASSPSGTDTQYF. The complete variable domain, with remaining parts taken from reference TRBV18 and TRBJ2-3, reads NAGVMQNPRHLVRRRGQEARLRCSPMKGHSHVYWYRQLPEEGLKFMVYLQKENIIDESGMPKERFSAEFPKEGPSILRIQQVVRGDSAAYFCASSPSGTDTQYFGPGTRLTVL.

This rearrangement joins TRBV5-6 to TRBJ1-3; a weak D match, TRBD1 (6 bases). CDR1 is SGHDT and CDR2 is YYEEEE in the germline V gene. The CDR3 runs to 14 residues. Trimming removed 5 bases at V and 3 bases at J, with 12 bases between. The DNA for the CDR3 is TGTGCCAGCAGGCCCAGGACAGATGGAAACACCATATATTTT. Its protein product is CASRPRTDGNTIYF.

The V call is TRBV9, the J call TRBJ1-2; unclear D gene. Germline V gene sequence: CDR1 SGDLS, CDR2 YYNGEE. CDR3 size: 12 residues. V gave up 7 bases and J gave up 7 bases, with 14 bases separating them. The CDR3 loop reads CASYKSAGGYTF. The CDR3 DNA sequence: TGTGCCAGCTATAAGTCGGCAGGTGGCTACACCTTC. The whole variable domain, filled in from reference TRBV9 and TRBJ1-2, reads DSGVTQTPKHLITATGQRVTLRCSPRSGDLSVYWYQQSLDQGLQFLIQYYNGEERAKGNILERFSAQQFPDLHSELNLSSLELGDSALYFCASYKSAGGYTFGSGTRLTVV.

The J gene is TRBJ2-5, the V gene TRBV6-5; TRBD1 agrees at 8 bases. From germline, CDR1 is MNHEY and CDR2 SVGAGI. This CDR3 region has 16 residues. The V gene end was trimmed by 0 bases and the J gene end by 5 bases; junction bases not matched to a gene: 8. CDR3 residues: CASSYSRGRVGETQYF. CDR3 sequence (DNA): TGTGCCAGCAGTTACTCCAGGGGGCGGGTTGGGGAGACCCAGTACTTC.

The chain has TRBV30 and TRBJ2-2; D unclear. CDR3 length: 12 amino acids. Germline V gene lookup returns CDR1 GTSNPN and CDR2 SVGIG (reference sequence). Trimming left V 2 bases short and J 5 bases short, with 6 bases between. The CDR3 reads CAWSSGTGELFF. Written as DNA, the CDR3 is TGTGCCTGGAGTTCCGGGACCGGGGAGCTGTTTTTT.

This sequence joins TRBV28 and TRBJ1-1; D is undetermined. V was cut by 7 bases and J by 4 bases, with 22 bases left in between. CDR3 length equals 16 residues. CDR1 MDHEN and CDR2 SYDVKM come from the germline V gene. The CDR3 nucleotides read TGTGCCAGCACTTCTACTCACCTGATTCCGATCACTGAAGCTTTCTTT. This sequence encodes CASTSTHLIPITEAFF.

This sequence joins TRBV6-5 and TRBJ2-2, with TRBD2 identical over 8 bases. The V gene's germline CDR1 is MNHEY and CDR2 SVGAGI. With V trimmed by 3 bases and J by 6 bases, 3 bases remained unmatched. The CDR3 has 14 residues. CDR3 in amino acids: CASSYSGGAGELFF. CDR3 nucleotides: TGTGCCAGCAGTTATTCCGGGGGGGCCGGGGAGCTGTTTTTT.

This clone was seen a handful of times. V gene TRBV4-3 combines with J gene TRBJ2-7, with TRBD1 matching over 7 bases. This CDR3 is 16 amino acids long. Germline V gives CDR1 LGHNA, CDR2 YSLEER. V lost 1 base, J lost 0 bases, and 6 bases stayed unmatched. Here the CDR3 DNA reads TGCGCCAGCAGCCAAGGGATCTGGGACAGCTCCTACGAGCAGTACTTC. The encoded protein is CASSQGIWDSSYEQYF.

This chain joins TRBV5-6 and TRBJ2-3; D may be TRBD1 (5 bases). Trimming left V 2 bases short and J 10 bases short, with 8 bases between. The CDR3 runs 11 residues. Germline V gene data show CDR1 as SGHDT and CDR2 as YYEEEE. The CDR3 coding sequence is TGTGCCAGCAGCTTTGGGGCTGCGCAGTATTTT. Its protein product is CASSFGAAQYF.

The rearrangement joins TRBV29-1 to TRBJ2-2; D not certain. Germline V lookup: CDR1 SQVTM, CDR2 ANQGSEA. The CDR3 is 15 residues long. Trimming shortened V by 4 bases and J by 2 bases, and 14 bases separated the two germline ends. This chain's CDR3 is CSVALAGRNTGELFF. The CDR3 DNA reads as TGCAGCGTTGCTCTGGCTGGGCGAAACACCGGGGAGCTGTTTTTT.

The chain joins TRBV11-2 to TRBJ2-5; D perhaps matches TRBD1 (5 bases). This CDR3 comprises 13 residues. Germline values: CDR1 SGHAT, CDR2 FQNNGV. Trimming pared 5 bases from V and 2 bases from J, leaving 9 bases between. The CDR3 protein is CASSLNRQETQYF. CDR3 nucleotides: TGTGCCAGCAGCCTCAACAGGCAAGAGACCCAGTACTTC.

The rearrangement joins TRBV2 to TRBJ2-3; 9 positions agree with TRBD2. The CDR3 totals 15 residues. The germline gives CDR1 SNHLY, CDR2 FYNNEI. V shed 4 bases and J 0 bases; nucleotides not matched to a gene: 2. CDR3 in amino acids: CASSGGGASTDTQYF. In nucleotides, the CDR3 is TGTGCCAGCAGTGGCGGGGGGGCAAGCACAGATACGCAGTATTTT.

The chain has TRBV20-1 and TRBJ2-7, with D possibly matching TRBD2 (5 bases). CDR3 length: 11 amino acids. The V gene's germline CDR1 is DFQATT and CDR2 SNEGSKA (reference sequence). Trimming shortened V by 4 bases and J by 6 bases, and 10 bases separated the two germline ends. For the CDR3, the DNA is TGCAGTGCTAAGAGGGCCGGCGAGCAGTACTTC. Its protein is CSAKRAGEQYF.

This chain joins TRBV11-2 and TRBJ2-1, with 9 nucleotides matching TRBD1. The CDR3 consists of 17 residues. V lost 4 bases, J lost 4 bases, and 11 bases stayed unmatched. Germline loops: CDR1 SGHAT, CDR2 FQNNGV. CDR3 nucleotide sequence: TGTGCCAGCAGCTCTCCGCCCGACAGGGGGACATACAATGAGCAGTTCTTC. This gives the protein CASSSPPDRGTYNEQFF.

The J gene is TRBJ1-2, the V gene TRBV6-5; the match to TRBD1 covers 9 bases. The germline V gene encodes CDR1 MNHEY and CDR2 SVGAGI. The junction had 10 bases not matched to a gene; V was cut back by 4 bases and J by 7 bases. The CDR3 has 15 amino acids. CDR3 sequence: CASSSRDRVLSGYTF. In DNA, the CDR3 is TGTGCCAGCAGTTCGCGGGACAGGGTTTTAAGTGGCTACACCTTC.

This clone has a handful of counts. The chain carries TRBV5-1 and TRBJ2-1; 10 bases are a match to TRBD2. Germline CDR1 reads SGHRS; CDR2 reads YFSETQ. V was pared by 1 base and J by 0 bases, with 1 base of the junction left unmatched. The CDR3 is made up of 16 amino acids. The CDR3 is CASSLTSGVSYNEQFF. The CDR3 DNA sequence: TGCGCCAGCAGCTTGACTAGCGGGGTCTCCTACAATGAGCAGTTCTTC.

As for this clone: Mismatch with germline at one junction end may stem from a read error. Other DNA variants within this sample encode the same CDR3. CDR3 in amino acids: CASRKDRVNTEAFF. The CDR3 DNA follows: TGTGCCAGCAGGAAAGACAGAGTGAATACTGAAGCTTTCTTT. This chain joins TRBV6-4 and TRBJ1-1, with TRBD1 as a possible D gene (5 bases). This CDR3 contains 14 residues. Per the germline V gene, CDR1 is MRHNA and CDR2 is SNTAGT.

The J gene is TRBJ2-4, the V gene TRBV5-3; D uncertain. TRBV5-3 is an ORF, and what it does is uncertain. Trimming shortened V by 4 bases and J by 3 bases, and 11 bases separated the two germline ends. The length of the CDR3 is 14 residues. CDR3 sequence (DNA): TGTGCCAGAAGCACCCCGGGTGGCAAAAACATTCAGTACTTC. It specifies CARSTPGGKNIQYF.

The CDR3 protein is CASSVEYGRLEGYTF. In nucleotides, the CDR3 is TGTGCCAGCAGCGTTGAATATGGCAGACTCGAAGGCTACACCTTC. This chain links TRBV9 with TRBJ1-2, with unresolved D. Germline CDR1 is SGDLS and CDR2 is YYNGEE. Trimming removed 2 bases from V and 8 bases from J, with 19 bases in between. The CDR3 extends over 15 amino acids.